Sequencing of this T cell receptor beta chain was carried out in a study of cytomegalovirus exposure and HLA in healthy donors. Study results and limitations: Reports indicate that TCR beta sequences accurately predicted the HLA-A and HLA-B alleles of most subjects. Because they were indistinguishable, some V segments, including TRBV6-2 and TRBV6-3, were excluded.

Turning to this clone: The antigen is undetermined.

13 Jbeta primers and 60 Vbeta primers were used for the PCR. Clones were sequenced by immunoSEQ multiplex PCR, and TCRdb holds only the in-frame ones, with some missing. This table has roughly 100,000 clones, around 83% appearing once. This CDR3 comprises 16 residues. The germline CDR1 and CDR2 sequences are LGHNA and YNFKEQ. V shed 1 base, J shed 4 bases, and the junction held 4 bases outside the gene matches. This chain joins TRBV4-2 and TRBJ2-7; 13 bases align to TRBD2. Material for sequencing was PBMCs. This clonotype originated in a female donor in good health and CMV-seropositive. The DNA of the CDR3 is TGTGCCAGCAGCCAAGTTAGACTAGCGGGAGGATACGAGCAGTACTTC. Its translation is CASSQVRLAGGYEQYF.